This TCR beta chain was profiled in a study of early T cells in non-severe SARS-CoV-2 infection. Unique molecular identifier tags were affixed to discrete cDNA molecules. Each CDR3 protein gets one entry after TCRdb re-called the 5' RACE reads with MiXCR. The table records some 70,000 distinct CDR3 sequences, 4.9% of them present only once. The origin of this receptor is an adult who was a healthcare worker with PCR-confirmed SARS-CoV-2 infection or an uninfected control (not recorded which). The sample consisted of whole blood.

The CDR3 bases are TGTGCCAGCAGCCAAGAGATGAACACTGAAGCTTTCTTT. Residues: CASSQEMNTEAFF. V gene TRBV4-2 combines with J gene TRBJ1-1, with unresolved D. The V and J ends lost 0 bases and 0 bases respectively, with 2 bases between them. The length of the CDR3 is 13 residues. Germline V lookup: CDR1 LGHNA, CDR2 YNFKEQ.